This TCR beta chain was recorded in a study of T cell clonality in common variable immunodeficiency. CDR3 length equals 15 residues. J gave up 6 bases and V 5 bases, and 5 bases lay outside the gene matches. Per germline, CDR1 SGHAT and CDR2 FQNNGV. This clone was detected many times. The read terminates 3 residues ahead of where the CDR3 ends, so the germline J gene completes it. Equal genomic DNA amounts from CVID and control samples were sequenced. TCRdb's copy holds only in-frame clones and misses some; the assay was immunoSEQ multiplex PCR. The record shows 55,000 or so clones for this sample, with no singletons present. Each donor provided about 5 to 8.5 ml of heparinized whole blood.

The chain employs TRBV11-2 and TRBJ2-1; 12 bases match TRBD2. The specimen was peripheral blood mononuclear cells. The source of this sequence is a person aged 18-70 years in good health. The sequenced CDR3 bases are TGTGCCAGCAGCAACCGACTAGCGGGAGTCAATGAG. As protein: CASSNRLAGVNE. The full CDR3 reads CASSNRLAGVNEQFF.